The entry below gives a single T cell receptor (beta chain) sequence along with its context. V was pared by 4 bases and J by 0 bases, with 8 bases between. The CDR3 is 13 residues long. Looked up from germline, CDR1 is SGHKS and CDR2 is YYEKEE (reference sequence). This entry is derived from a study of cytomegalovirus exposure and HLA in healthy donors. PCR involved 60 Vbeta and 13 Jbeta primers. The protocol was immunoSEQ multiplex PCR, while the TCRdb copy is restricted to in-frame clones and leaves out a portion. This sample has some 150,000 clones, with 75% to 80% found just once. This TCR came from a male donor in good health and CMV-seronegative. The V and J genes are TRBV5-5 and TRBJ2-7, with D possibly being TRBD1 (5 bases). The sample comprised PBMCs. For the CDR3, the DNA is TGTGCCAGCAGCCGGACATCCTCCTACGAGCAGTACTTC. It codes for CASSRTSSYEQYF.